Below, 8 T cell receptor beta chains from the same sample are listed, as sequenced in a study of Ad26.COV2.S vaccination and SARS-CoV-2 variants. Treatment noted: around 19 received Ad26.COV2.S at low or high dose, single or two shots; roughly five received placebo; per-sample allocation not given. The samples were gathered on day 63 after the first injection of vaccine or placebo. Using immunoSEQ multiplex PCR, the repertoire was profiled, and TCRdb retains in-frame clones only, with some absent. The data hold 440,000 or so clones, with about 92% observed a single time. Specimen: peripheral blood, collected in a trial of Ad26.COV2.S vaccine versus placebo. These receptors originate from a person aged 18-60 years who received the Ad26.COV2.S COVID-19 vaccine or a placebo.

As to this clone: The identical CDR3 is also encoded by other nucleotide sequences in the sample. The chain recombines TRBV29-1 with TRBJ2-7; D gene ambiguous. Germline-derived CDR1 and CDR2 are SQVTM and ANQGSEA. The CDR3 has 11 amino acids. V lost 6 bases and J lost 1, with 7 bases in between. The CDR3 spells CSVSSSYEQYF. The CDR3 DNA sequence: TGCAGCGTCTCGTCTTCCTACGAGCAGTACTTC.

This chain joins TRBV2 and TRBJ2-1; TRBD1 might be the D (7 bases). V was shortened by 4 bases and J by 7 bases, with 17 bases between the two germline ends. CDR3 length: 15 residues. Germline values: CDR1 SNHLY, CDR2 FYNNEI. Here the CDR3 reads CASSVRQGGSNEQFF. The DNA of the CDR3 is TGTGCCAGCAGTGTTCGTCAGGGGGGCTCAAATGAGCAGTTCTTC. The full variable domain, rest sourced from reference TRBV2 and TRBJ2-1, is EPEVTQTPSHQVTQMGQEVILRCVPISNHLYFYWYRQILGQKVEFLVSFYNNEISEKSEIFDDQFSVERPDGSNFTLKIRSTKLEDSAMYFCASSVRQGGSNEQFFGPGTRLTVL.

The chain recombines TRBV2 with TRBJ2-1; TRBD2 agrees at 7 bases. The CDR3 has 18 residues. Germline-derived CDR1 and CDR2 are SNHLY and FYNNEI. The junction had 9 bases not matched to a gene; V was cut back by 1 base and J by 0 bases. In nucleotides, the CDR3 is TGTGCCAGCAGTGAAGAAAAGGGAGCGGGGAGCTCCTACAATGAGCAGTTCTTC. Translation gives CASSEEKGAGSSYNEQFF. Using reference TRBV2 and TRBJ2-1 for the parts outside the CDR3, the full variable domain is EPEVTQTPSHQVTQMGQEVILRCVPISNHLYFYWYRQILGQKVEFLVSFYNNEISEKSEIFDDQFSVERPDGSNFTLKIRSTKLEDSAMYFCASSEEKGAGSSYNEQFFGPGTRLTVL.

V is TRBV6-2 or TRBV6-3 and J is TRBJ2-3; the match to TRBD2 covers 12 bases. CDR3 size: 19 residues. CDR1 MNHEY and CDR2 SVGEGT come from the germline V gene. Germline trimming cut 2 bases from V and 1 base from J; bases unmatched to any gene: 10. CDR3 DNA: TGTGCCAGCAGTTACCCTTCTAGCGGGAGGGCCTCGGGCACAGATACGCAGTATTTT. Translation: CASSYPSSGRASGTDTQYF.

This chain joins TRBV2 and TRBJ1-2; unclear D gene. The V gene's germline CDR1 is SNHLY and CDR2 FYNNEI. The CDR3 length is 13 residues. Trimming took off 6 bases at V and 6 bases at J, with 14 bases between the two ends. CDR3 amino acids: CASSAAPIDGYTF. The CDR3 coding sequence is TGTGCCAGCAGCGCCGCTCCTATAGATGGCTACACCTTC.

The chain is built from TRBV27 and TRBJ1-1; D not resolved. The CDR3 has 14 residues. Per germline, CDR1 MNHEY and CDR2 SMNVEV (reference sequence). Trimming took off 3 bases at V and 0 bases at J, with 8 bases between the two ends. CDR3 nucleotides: TGTGCCAGCAGTTTGAGTCGGATGAACACTGAAGCTTTCTTT. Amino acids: CASSLSRMNTEAFF.

The CDR3 DNA reads TGCGCCAGCAGCCAAGCGGACACCACGATTAGCACAGATACGCAGTATTTT. It encodes CASSQADTTISTDTQYF. The V and J genes are TRBV4-3 and TRBJ2-3, with D possibly being TRBD1 (5 bases). The CDR3 loop spans 17 amino acids. V was trimmed by 1 base and J by 0 bases, leaving 14 bases between them. Germline CDR1 LGHNA, CDR2 YSLEER.

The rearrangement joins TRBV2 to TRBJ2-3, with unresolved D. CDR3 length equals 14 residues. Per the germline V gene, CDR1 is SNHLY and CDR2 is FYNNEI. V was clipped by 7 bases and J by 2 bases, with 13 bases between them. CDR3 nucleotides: TGTGCCAGCAAATGGACCGCCTCCACAGATACGCAGTATTTT. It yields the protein CASKWTASTDTQYF.